The T cell receptor beta chain under discussion was sequenced for a study of blood T cell repertoires in COVID-19. Overall study: The study drew acute and convalescent COVID-19 samples from the United States, Italy and Spain. The analysed material was cDNA or gDNA that came from T cells, B-cell-depleted T cells, or PBMCs.

Per the original data handling: Reference gene primers were amplified, and this amplification served to estimate nucleated cell counts. Generated by immunoSEQ multiplex PCR, the TCRdb table keeps only in-frame clones and is missing some. D and trimming were read from the DNA, whereas the V and J calls and clone size are those reported in that table. Here the sample spans about 170,000 clones, around 82% being singletons. The germline V gene has CDR1 SGDLS and CDR2 YYNGEE. CDR3 size: 14 residues. V gave up 0 bases and J gave up 1 base, with 5 bases separating them. The sequencing input was peripheral blood. The sequence was obtained from a man older than 75 with COVID-19, enrolled during active disease. The rearrangement joins TRBV9 to TRBJ1-3; D remains ambiguous. CDR3 nucleotide sequence: TGTGCCAGCAGCGTAGCCATGTCTGGAAACACCATATATTTT. This translates into CASSVAMSGNTIYF.